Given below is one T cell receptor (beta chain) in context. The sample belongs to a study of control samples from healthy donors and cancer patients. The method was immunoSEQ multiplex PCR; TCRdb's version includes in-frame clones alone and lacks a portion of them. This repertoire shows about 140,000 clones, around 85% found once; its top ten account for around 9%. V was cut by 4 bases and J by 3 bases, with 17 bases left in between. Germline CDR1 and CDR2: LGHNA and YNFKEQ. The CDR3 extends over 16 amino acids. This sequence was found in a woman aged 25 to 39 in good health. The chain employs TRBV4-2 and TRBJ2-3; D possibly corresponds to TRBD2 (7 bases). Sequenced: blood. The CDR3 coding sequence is TGTGCCAGCAGCCGCCTAGCGGAGGGGGTGACAGATACGCAGTATTTT. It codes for CASSRLAEGVTDTQYF.